This T cell receptor (beta chain) was documented in a study of cytotoxic CD8 clonotypes in ibrutinib-treated CLL. Study context: Responses comprised approximately 25 partial and 2 complete; at median around 6 years, around 14 remained remitted and about twelve progressed.

Clones were read by immunoSEQ multiplex PCR, and TCRdb kept only the in-frame ones, dropping some. The sample lists about 160,000 clones, about four fifths occurring once. This CDR3 spans 17 amino acids. The germline gives CDR1 SGHVS, CDR2 FNYEAQ. Trimming took 1 base from V and 4 from J; bases not matched to a gene: 6. The sequencing used PBMCs, collected after 24 months of ibrutinib treatment. The chain couples TRBV7-6 to TRBJ2-3; 12 bases fit TRBD1. The TCR originated in a human donor with chronic lymphocytic leukemia. The CDR3 bases are TGTGCCAGCAGCTTAGGGCTGGGGGACAGGGGGCCAGATACGCAGTATTTT. Its protein product is CASSLGLGDRGPDTQYF.